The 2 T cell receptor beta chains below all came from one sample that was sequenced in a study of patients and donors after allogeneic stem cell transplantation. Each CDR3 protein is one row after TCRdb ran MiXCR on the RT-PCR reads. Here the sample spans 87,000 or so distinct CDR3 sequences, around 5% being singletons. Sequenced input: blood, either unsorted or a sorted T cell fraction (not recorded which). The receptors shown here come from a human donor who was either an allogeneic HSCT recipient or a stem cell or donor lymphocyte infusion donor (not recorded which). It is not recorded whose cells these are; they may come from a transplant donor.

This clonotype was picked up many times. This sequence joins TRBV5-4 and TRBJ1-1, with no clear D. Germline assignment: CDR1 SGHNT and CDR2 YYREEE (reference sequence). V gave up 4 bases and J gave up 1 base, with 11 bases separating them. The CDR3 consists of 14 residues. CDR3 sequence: CASSKLDGNTEAFF. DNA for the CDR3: TGTGCCAGCAGCAAGCTGGACGGGAACACTGAAGCTTTCTTT.

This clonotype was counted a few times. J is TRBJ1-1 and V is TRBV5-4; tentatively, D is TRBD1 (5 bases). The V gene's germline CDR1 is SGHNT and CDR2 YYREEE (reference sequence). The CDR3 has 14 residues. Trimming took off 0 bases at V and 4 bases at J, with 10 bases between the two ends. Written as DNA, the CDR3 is TGTGCCAGCAGCTTGGGGGGCGCCTCCACTGAAGCTTTCTTT. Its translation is CASSLGGASTEAFF.